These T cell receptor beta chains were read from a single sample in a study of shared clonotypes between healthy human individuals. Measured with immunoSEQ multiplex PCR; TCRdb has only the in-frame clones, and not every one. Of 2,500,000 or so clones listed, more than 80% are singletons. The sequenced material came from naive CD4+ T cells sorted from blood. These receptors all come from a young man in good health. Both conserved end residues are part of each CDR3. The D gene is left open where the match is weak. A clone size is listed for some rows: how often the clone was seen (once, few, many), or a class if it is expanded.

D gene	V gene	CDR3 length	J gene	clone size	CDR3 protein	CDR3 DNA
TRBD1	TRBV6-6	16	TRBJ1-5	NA	CASLGQGTPSGQPQHF	TGTGCCAGCTTAGGACAGGGAACACCTTCCGGGCAGCCCCAGCATTTT
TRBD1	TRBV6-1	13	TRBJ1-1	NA	CASRGQGATEAFF	TGTGCCAGCAGGGGACAGGGCGCCACTGAAGCTTTCTTT
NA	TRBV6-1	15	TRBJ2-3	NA	CASTSQPAVTDTQYF	TGTGCCAGCACATCTCAACCGGCGGTCACAGATACGCAGTATTTT
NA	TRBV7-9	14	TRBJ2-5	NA	CASSLVWQGETQYF	TGTGCCAGCAGCTTAGTCTGGCAGGGGGAGACCCAGTACTTC
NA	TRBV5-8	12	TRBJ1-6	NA	CASLRGPGALHF	TGTGCCAGCCTCAGAGGCCCAGGGGCCCTCCACTTT
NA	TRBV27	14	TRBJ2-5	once	CASSLFRQSETQYF	TGTGCCAGCAGTTTATTTCGACAGTCAGAGACCCAGTACTTC
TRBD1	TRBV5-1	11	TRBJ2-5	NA	CASSQQDRMYF	TGCGCCAGCAGCCAACAGGACAGGATGTACTTC
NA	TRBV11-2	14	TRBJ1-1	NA	CASSFQGVGTEAFF	TGTGCCAGCAGCTTTCAGGGAGTGGGCACTGAAGCTTTCTTT
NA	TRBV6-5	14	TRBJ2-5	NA	CASSARQRLETQYF	TGTGCCAGCAGTGCCCGACAGCGGTTGGAGACCCAGTACTTC
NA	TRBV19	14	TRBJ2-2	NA	CASSPRTGTGELFF	TGTGCCAGTAGTCCCCGTACGGGTACTGGGGAGCTGTTTTTT
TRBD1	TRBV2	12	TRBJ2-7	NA	CASRGTGYEQYF	TGTGCCAGCAGGGGGACAGGCTACGAGCAGTACTTC
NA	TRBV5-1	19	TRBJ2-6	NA	CASSSRDSRRSSGANVLTF	TGCGCCAGCAGCTCCCGGGACTCTCGAAGGTCCTCTGGGGCCAACGTCCTGACTTTC
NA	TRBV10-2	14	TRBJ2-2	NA	CASSATGNTGELFF	TGCGCCAGCAGCGCGACAGGGAACACCGGGGAGCTGTTTTTT
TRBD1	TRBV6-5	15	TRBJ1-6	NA	CASSFYGQGNSPLHF	TGTGCCAGCAGTTTCTACGGACAGGGGAATTCACCCCTCCACTTT
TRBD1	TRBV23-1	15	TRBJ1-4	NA	CASSQSRTGVGKLFF	TGCGCCAGCAGTCAATCTCGGACAGGGGTTGGAAAACTGTTTTTT
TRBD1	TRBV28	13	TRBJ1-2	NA	CASTATGPYGYTF	TGTGCCAGCACCGCGACAGGGCCCTATGGCTACACCTTC
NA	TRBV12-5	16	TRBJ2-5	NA	CASGLVLGSEGETQYF	TGTGCTAGTGGTTTGGTACTGGGATCTGAGGGGGAGACCCAGTACTTC
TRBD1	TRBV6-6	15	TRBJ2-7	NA	CASSYRGQAFYEQYF	TGTGCCAGCAGTTACCGGGGACAGGCATTCTACGAGCAGTACTTC
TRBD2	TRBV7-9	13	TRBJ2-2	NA	CAVRDSGAGELFF	TGTGCCGTCCGAGACAGCGGGGCCGGGGAGCTGTTTTTT
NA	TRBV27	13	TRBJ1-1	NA	CASRDSLNTEAFF	TGTGCCAGCAGAGACAGTTTGAACACTGAAGCTTTCTTT
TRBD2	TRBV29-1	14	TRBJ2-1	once	CSVASGSTYNEQFF	TGCAGCGTTGCCAGCGGGAGCACCTACAATGAGCAGTTCTTC
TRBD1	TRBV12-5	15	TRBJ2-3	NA	CASATGGGHTDTQYF	TGTGCTAGTGCCACAGGGGGCGGACACACAGATACGCAGTATTTT
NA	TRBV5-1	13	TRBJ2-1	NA	CASSLEGNNEQFF	TGCGCCAGCAGCTTGGAGGGGAACAATGAGCAGTTCTTC
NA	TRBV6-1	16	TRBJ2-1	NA	CASSEDITSRYNEQFF	TGTGCCAGCAGTGAAGATATTACTAGCAGATACAATGAGCAGTTCTTC
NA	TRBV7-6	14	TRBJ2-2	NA	CASSLGDLTGELFF	TGTGCCAGCAGCTTAGGGGACCTCACCGGGGAGCTGTTTTTT
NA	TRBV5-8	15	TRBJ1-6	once	CASSRRGDRTSPLHF	TGTGCCAGCAGCCGGAGAGGGGATCGTACTTCACCCCTCCACTTT
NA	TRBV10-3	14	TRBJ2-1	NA	CATIETASYNEQFF	TGTGCCACGATAGAGACAGCCTCTTACAATGAGCAGTTCTTC
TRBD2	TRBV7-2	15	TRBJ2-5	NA	CASSLAGGSGETQYF	TGTGCCAGCAGCTTAGCAGGCGGGAGCGGGGAGACCCAGTACTTC
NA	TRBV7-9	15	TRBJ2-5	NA	CASSKAFDLEETQYF	TGTGCCAGCAGCAAAGCGTTCGACCTCGAGGAGACCCAGTACTTC
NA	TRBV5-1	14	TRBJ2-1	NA	CASSSGTPFHEQFF	TGCGCCAGCAGCTCCGGGACCCCCTTCCATGAGCAGTTCTTC
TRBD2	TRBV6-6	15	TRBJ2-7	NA	CASRPSAGGPGEQYF	TGTGCCAGCAGGCCCTCGGCGGGGGGGCCGGGCGAGCAGTACTTC
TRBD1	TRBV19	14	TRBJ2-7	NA	CASSIDQGGPEQYF	TGTGCCAGTAGTATAGATCAAGGGGGCCCGGAGCAGTACTTC
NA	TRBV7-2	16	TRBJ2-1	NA	CASSLEGASGYNEQFF	TGTGCCAGCAGCTTAGAGGGGGCTAGCGGATACAATGAGCAGTTCTTC
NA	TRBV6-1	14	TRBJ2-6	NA	CASVYGGGANVLTF	TGTGCCAGCGTTTACGGGGGTGGGGCCAACGTCCTGACTTTC
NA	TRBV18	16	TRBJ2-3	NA	CASSPSGIDSTDTQYF	TGTGCCAGCTCACCATCGGGCATCGACAGCACAGATACGCAGTATTTT
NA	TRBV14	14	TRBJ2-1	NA	CASSLHALGAGQFF	TGTGCCAGCAGCCTACACGCCCTCGGAGCTGGGCAGTTCTTC
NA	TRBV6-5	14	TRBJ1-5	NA	CASSRGGGNQPQHF	TGTGCCAGCTCCAGGGGAGGTGGCAATCAGCCCCAGCATTTT
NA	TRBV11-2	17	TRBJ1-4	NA	CASSAQGRTTTNEKLFF	TGTGCCAGCAGCGCCCAGGGGCGCACGACAACTAATGAAAAACTGTTTTTT
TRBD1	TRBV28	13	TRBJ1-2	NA	CASSLSTGGGYTF	TGTGCCAGCAGTTTAAGTACAGGGGGAGGCTACACCTTC
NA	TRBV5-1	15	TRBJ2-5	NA	CASSLWGARSETQYF	TGCGCCAGCAGCTTGTGGGGGGCTAGGTCCGAGACCCAGTACTTC
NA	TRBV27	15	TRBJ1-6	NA	CASSLEGWENSPLHF	TGTGCCAGCAGTTTAGAGGGATGGGAGAATTCACCCCTCCACTTT
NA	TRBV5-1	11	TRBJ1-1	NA	CASSLGPEAFF	TGCGCCAGCAGCTTGGGCCCTGAAGCTTTCTTT
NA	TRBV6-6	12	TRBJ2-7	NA	CASRLPPYEQYF	TGTGCCAGCAGACTACCCCCCTACGAGCAGTACTTC
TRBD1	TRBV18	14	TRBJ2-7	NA	CASSPGTGAYEQYF	TGTGCCAGCTCACCCGGGACAGGGGCCTACGAGCAGTACTTC
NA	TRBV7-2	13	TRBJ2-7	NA	CASSPFLAREQYF	TGTGCCAGCAGCCCGTTCCTCGCCCGCGAGCAGTACTTC
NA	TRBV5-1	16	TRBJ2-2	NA	CASSLRASRRTGELFF	TGCGCCAGCAGCCTCCGGGCTAGCAGGAGGACCGGGGAGCTGTTTTTT
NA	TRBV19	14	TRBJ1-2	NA	CASSPRTVGYGYTF	TGTGCCAGTAGTCCCCGGACAGTAGGCTATGGCTACACCTTC
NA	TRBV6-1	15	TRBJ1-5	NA	CASSTGKAGNQPQHF	TGTGCCAGCAGCACAGGAAAGGCAGGCAATCAGCCCCAGCATTTT
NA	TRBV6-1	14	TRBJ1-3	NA	CASGVEGSGNTIYF	TGTGCCAGCGGGGTGGAGGGCTCTGGAAACACCATATATTTT
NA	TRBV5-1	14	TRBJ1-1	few	CASSLKNENTEAFF	TGCGCCAGCAGCTTGAAGAATGAGAACACTGAAGCTTTCTTT
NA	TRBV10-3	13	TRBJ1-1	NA	CAISEERGTEAFF	TGTGCCATCAGCGAGGAAAGGGGGACTGAAGCTTTCTTT
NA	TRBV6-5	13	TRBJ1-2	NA	CASTEGTAYGYTF	TGTGCCAGCACCGAAGGGACGGCCTATGGCTACACCTTC
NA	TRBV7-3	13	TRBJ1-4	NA	CASSPGMGEKLFF	TGTGCCAGCAGCCCAGGGATGGGTGAAAAACTGTTTTTT
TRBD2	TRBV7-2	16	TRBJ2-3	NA	CASSSRASGSGDTQYF	TGTGCCAGCAGCTCGCGGGCTAGCGGGTCTGGAGATACGCAGTATTTT
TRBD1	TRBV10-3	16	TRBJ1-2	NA	CAISESGTVANYGYTF	TGTGCCATCAGTGAGTCTGGGACAGTAGCTAACTATGGCTACACCTTC
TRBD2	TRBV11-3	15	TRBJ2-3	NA	CASSPRLAPPDTQYF	TGTGCCAGCAGCCCCAGACTAGCCCCCCCAGATACGCAGTATTTT
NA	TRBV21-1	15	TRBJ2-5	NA	CASSHHGPNGGTQYF	TGTGCCAGCAGCCACCACGGGCCGAATGGTGGGACCCAGTACTTC
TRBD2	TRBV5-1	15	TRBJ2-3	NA	CASSSWGGGADTQYF	TGCGCCAGCAGCTCCTGGGGCGGGGGGGCTGATACGCAGTATTTT
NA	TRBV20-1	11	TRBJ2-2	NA	CSASRTGELFF	TGCAGTGCTAGTAGAACCGGGGAGCTGTTTTTT